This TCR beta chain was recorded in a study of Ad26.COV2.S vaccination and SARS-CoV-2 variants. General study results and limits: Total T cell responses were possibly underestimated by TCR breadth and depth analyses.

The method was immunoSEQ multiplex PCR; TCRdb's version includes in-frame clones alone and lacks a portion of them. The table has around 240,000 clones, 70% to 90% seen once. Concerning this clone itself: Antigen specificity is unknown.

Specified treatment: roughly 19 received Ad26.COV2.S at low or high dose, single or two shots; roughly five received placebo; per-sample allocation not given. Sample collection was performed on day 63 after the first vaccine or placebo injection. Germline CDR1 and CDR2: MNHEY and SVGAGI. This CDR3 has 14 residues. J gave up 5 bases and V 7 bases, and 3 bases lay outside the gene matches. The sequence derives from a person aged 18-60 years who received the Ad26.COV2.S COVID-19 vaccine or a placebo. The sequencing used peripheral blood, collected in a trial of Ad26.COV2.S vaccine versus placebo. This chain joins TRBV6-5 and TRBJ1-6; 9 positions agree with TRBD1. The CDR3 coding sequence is TGTGCCAGCAACAACAGGGGGCATAATTCACCCCTCCACTTT. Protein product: CASNNRGHNSPLHF.